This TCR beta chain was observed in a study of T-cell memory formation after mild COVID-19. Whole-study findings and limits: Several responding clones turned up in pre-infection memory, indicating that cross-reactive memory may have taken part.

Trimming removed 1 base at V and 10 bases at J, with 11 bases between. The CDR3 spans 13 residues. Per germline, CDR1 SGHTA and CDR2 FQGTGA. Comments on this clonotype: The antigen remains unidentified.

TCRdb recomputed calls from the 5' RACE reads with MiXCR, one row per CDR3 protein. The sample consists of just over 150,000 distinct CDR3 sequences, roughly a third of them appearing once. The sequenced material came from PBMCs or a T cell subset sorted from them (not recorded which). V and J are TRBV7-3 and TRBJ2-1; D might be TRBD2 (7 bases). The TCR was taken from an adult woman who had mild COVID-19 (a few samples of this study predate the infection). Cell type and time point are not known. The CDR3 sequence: CASSLKGGLEQFF. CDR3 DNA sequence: TGTGCCAGCAGCTTAAAGGGGGGACTAGAGCAGTTCTTC.